This T cell receptor (beta chain) was found in a study of beta chain features in type 1 diabetes. The entirety of the isolated RNA underwent reverse transcription, so expressed TCRB transcripts were sequenced. There were about 3.57 million reads on average in the naive, central memory and regulatory T cell samples. Here immunoSEQ multiplex PCR was the method, and the copy in TCRdb shows in-frame clones only, minus some. This sample carries over 300,000 clones, roughly 8% of them seen once, and the ten largest clones take around 0.44%. One heparinised blood draw, averaging about 120 mL, came from each donor. This clone appeared a few times. The target antigen is unknown. Study-level findings and limits: The VDJ junctions of type 1 diabetes patients carried fewer insertions and more deletions.

Germline assignment: CDR1 MNHEY and CDR2 SMNVEV (reference sequence). V was trimmed by 6 bases and J by 4 bases, leaving 16 bases between them. The CDR3 covers 14 residues. What was sequenced was central memory CD4+ T cells from blood. This rearrangement joins TRBV27 to TRBJ2-7; D possibly corresponds to TRBD2 (6 bases). This clonotype was sampled from a woman aged 18-29 years in good health. The CDR3: CASSLSFGGYEQYF. The CDR3 DNA sequence: TGTGCCAGCAGCCTTAGCTTTGGAGGGTACGAGCAGTACTTC.